These T cell receptor beta chains were read from a single sample in a study of shared clonotypes between healthy human individuals. Sequencing was performed with immunoSEQ multiplex PCR; in TCRdb, only in-frame clones are kept and a portion is missing. The data show some 1,600,000 clones, with 95% to 99% seen just once and about 0.45% held by the top ten. The sequenced material came from naive CD4+ T cells sorted from blood. The source of these receptors is a young man in good health. Both conserved end residues are part of each CDR3. D genes are given only for firm matches. Clone size is not always given. Where it is, it says once, few, many or a class for expanded clones.

TRBV18,-,TRBJ2-7,TRBD1,15,CASSPRDRGTYEQYF,TGTGCCAGCTCACCCCGGGACAGGGGAACCTACGAGCAGTACTTC
TRBV29-1,-,TRBJ1-1,-,12,CSVAPRDTEAFF,TGCAGCGTTGCTCCCCGAGACACTGAAGCTTTCTTT
TRBV27,-,TRBJ2-3,TRBD1,17,CASSKQTGGVGTDTQYF,TGTGCCAGCAGTAAACAGACAGGGGGCGTTGGTACAGATACGCAGTATTTT
TRBV4-2,-,TRBJ2-7,-,14,CASSRGGGSYEQYF,TGTGCCAGCAGTCGAGGCGGCGGGTCCTACGAGCAGTACTTC
TRBV27,-,TRBJ2-5,TRBD1,15,CASTKGDRGRETQYF,TGTGCCAGCACCAAAGGGGACAGGGGACGGGAGACCCAGTACTTC
TRBV29-1,once,TRBJ1-1,TRBD1,14,CSVESGQISTEAFF,TGCAGCGTTGAATCGGGACAGATAAGCACTGAAGCTTTCTTT
TRBV5-4,-,TRBJ1-2,-,14,CASSTNSALYGYTF,TGTGCCAGCAGCACAAACAGTGCCCTCTATGGCTACACCTTC
TRBV7-6,-,TRBJ1-2,TRBD1,17,CASSLTGTGVLGLGYTF,TGTGCCAGCAGCCTCACCGGGACAGGGGTTTTGGGGCTTGGCTACACCTTC
TRBV28,-,TRBJ2-2,-,19,CASTSPPSTWPTGTGELFF,TGTGCCAGCACTAGTCCTCCCTCGACGTGGCCCACCGGAACCGGGGAGCTGTTTTTT
TRBV28,-,TRBJ2-1,TRBD1,15,CASSSSQGAGNEQFF,TGTGCCAGCAGTTCATCCCAGGGGGCGGGTAATGAGCAGTTCTTC
TRBV14,-,TRBJ2-2,TRBD2,19,CASSHPPGRGLVSTGELFF,TGTGCCAGCAGCCATCCTCCAGGACGGGGACTAGTGAGCACCGGGGAGCTGTTTTTT